This T cell receptor beta chain was recovered during a study of T cells after yellow fever vaccination. Study results and limitations: Just a small share of clonotypes turned up in the CD4 compartment as well as the CD8 compartment.

Conversion of TCR transcripts into cDNA relied on 5'RACE template switching, which added a universal primer site and UMIs. TCRdb reprocessed the 5' RACE reads with MiXCR, giving one entry per CDR3 protein. Among around 400,000 distinct CDR3 sequences, 11% were seen once, and the ten largest hold 18%. This CDR3 region has 12 residues. Trimming removed 6 bases at V and 2 bases at J, with 6 bases between. Germline V lookup: CDR1 MNHEY, CDR2 SVGEGT. As for this clonotype: Its antigen is currently unknown.

This receptor was taken from a man between 18 and 35 years old who received the YFV17D yellow fever vaccine. Sequencing used PBMCs, obtained on the day of the first yellow fever vaccination. The V and J genes are TRBV6-2 or TRBV6-3 and TRBJ2-3; D is ambiguous. CDR3 DNA: TGTGCCAGCAGAACCCTCACAGATACGCAGTATTTT. Translation: CASRTLTDTQYF.